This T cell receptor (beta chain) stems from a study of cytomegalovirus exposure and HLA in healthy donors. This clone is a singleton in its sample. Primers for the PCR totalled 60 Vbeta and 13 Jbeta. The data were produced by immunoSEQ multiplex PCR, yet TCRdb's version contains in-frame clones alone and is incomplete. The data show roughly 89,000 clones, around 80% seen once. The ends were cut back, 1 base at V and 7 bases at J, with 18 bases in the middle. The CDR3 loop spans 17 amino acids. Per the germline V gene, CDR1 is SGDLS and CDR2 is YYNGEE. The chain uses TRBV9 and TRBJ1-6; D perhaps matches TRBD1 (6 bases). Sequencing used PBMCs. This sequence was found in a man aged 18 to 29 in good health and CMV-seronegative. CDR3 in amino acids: CASSVFGLAGANSPLHF. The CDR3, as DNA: TGTGCCAGCAGCGTATTCGGATTGGCAGGGGCGAATTCACCCCTCCACTTT. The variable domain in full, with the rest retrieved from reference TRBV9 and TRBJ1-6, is DSGVTQTPKHLITATGQRVTLRCSPRSGDLSVYWYQQSLDQGLQFLIQYYNGEERAKGNILERFSAQQFPDLHSELNLSSLELGDSALYFCASSVFGLAGANSPLHFGNGTRLTVT.